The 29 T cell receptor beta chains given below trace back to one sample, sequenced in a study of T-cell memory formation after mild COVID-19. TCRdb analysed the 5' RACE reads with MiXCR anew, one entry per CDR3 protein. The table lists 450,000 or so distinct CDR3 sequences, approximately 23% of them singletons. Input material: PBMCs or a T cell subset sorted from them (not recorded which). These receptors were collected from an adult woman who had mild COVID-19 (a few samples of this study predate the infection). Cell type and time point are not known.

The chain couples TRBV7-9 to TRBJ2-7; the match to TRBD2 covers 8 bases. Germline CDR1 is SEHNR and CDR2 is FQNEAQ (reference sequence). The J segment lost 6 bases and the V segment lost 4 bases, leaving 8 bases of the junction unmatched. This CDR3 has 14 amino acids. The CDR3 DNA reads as TGTGCCAGCAGCTCCTGGACTAGCCCGGGCGAGCAGTACTTC. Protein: CASSSWTSPGEQYF.

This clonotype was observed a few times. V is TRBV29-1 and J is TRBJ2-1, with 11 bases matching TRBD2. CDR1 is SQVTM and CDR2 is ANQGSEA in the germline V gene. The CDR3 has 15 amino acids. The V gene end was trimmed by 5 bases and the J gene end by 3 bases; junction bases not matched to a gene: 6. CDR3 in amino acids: CSVTLAGAVYNEQFF. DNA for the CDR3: TGCAGCGTTACACTAGCGGGAGCAGTCTACAATGAGCAGTTCTTC.

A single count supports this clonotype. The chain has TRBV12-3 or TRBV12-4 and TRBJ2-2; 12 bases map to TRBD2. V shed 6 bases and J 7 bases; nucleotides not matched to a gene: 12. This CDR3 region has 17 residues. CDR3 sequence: CASSPERLAGVSGELFF. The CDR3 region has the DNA TGTGCCAGCAGCCCCGAACGACTAGCGGGAGTCAGCGGGGAGCTGTTTTTT.

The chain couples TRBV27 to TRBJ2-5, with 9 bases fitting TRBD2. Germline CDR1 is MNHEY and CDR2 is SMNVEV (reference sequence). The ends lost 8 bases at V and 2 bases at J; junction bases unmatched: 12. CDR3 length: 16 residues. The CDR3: CASRNLAGIPQETQYF. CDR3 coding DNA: TGTGCCAGCCGTAACCTAGCGGGGATACCTCAAGAGACCCAGTACTTC.

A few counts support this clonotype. The CDR3 spells CASSIGQGASEQYF. The CDR3 DNA follows: TGTGCCAGTAGTATTGGACAGGGGGCTAGTGAGCAGTACTTC. The chain carries TRBV19 and TRBJ2-7, with 11 positions matching TRBD1. The germline CDR1 and CDR2 sequences are LNHDA and SQIVND (reference sequence). The CDR3 contains 14 residues. J gave up 7 bases and V 3 bases, and 5 bases lay outside the gene matches.

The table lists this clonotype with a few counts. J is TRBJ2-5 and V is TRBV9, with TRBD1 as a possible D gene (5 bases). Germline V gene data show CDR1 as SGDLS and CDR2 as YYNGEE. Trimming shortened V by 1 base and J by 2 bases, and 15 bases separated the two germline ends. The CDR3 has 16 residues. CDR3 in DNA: TGTGCCAGCAGCGTATCCCAAGGAACAGGACAAGAGACCCAGTACTTC. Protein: CASSVSQGTGQETQYF.

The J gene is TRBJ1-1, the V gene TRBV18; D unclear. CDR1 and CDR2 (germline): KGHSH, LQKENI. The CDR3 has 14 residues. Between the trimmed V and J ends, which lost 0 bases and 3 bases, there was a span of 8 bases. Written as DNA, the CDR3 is TGTGCCAGCTCACCACCAGGGCTGGACACTGAAGCTTTCTTT. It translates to CASSPPGLDTEAFF.

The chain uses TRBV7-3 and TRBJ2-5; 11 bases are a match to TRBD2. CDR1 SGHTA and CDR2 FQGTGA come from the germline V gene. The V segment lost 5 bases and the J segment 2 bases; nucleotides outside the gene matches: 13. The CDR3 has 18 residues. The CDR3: CASSPGLAGLQWQETQYF. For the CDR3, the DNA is TGTGCCAGCAGCCCCGGACTAGCGGGCCTACAGTGGCAAGAGACCCAGTACTTC.

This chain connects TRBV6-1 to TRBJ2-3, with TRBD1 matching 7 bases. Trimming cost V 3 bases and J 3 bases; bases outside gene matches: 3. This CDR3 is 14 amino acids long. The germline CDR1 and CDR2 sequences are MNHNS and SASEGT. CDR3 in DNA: TGTGCCAGCAGTGACCTACAGGGGACAGATACGCAGTATTTT. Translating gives CASSDLQGTDTQYF.

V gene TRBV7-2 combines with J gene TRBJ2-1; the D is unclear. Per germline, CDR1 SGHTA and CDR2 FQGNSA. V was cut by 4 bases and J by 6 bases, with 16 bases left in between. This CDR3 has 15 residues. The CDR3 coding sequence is TGTGCCAGCAGCTCACCGCCGAGTCGGGCCAATGAGCAGTTCTTC. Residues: CASSSPPSRANEQFF.

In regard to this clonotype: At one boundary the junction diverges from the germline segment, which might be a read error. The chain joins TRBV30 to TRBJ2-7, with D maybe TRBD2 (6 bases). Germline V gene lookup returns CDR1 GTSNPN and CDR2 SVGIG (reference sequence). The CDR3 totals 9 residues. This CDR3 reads CAGGHPPFF. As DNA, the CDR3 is TGTGCGGGGGGTCATCCCCCTTTCTTC.

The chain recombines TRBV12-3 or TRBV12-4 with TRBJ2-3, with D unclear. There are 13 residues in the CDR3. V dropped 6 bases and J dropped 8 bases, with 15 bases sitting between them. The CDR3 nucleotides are TGTGCCAGCAGCCCAATTTGGACCGGTACGCAGTATTTT. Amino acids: CASSPIWTGTQYF.

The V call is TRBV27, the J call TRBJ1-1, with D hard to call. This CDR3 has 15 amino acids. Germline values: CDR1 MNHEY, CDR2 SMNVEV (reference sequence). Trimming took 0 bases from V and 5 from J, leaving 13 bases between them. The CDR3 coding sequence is TGTGCCAGCAGTTTATCACAACCTCGCTATACTGAAGCTTTCTTT. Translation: CASSLSQPRYTEAFF.

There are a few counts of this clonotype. The CDR3 DNA sequence: TGCGCCAGCAGCTTGGGGGACAGGGTGGACACAGATACGCAGTATTTT. Protein: CASSLGDRVDTDTQYF. The rearrangement joins TRBV5-1 to TRBJ2-3; TRBD1 aligns across 9 bases. Trimming at V came to 0 bases and at J to 2 bases, leaving 4 bases not matched to a gene. This CDR3 region has 16 residues. Germline loops: CDR1 SGHRS, CDR2 YFSETQ.

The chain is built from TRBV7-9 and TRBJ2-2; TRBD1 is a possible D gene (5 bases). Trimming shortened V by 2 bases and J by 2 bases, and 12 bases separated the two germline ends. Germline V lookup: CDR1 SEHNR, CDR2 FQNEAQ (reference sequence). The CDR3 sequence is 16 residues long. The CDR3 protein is CASSLQGVGNTGELFF. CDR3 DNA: TGTGCCAGCAGCTTACAAGGGGTTGGAAACACCGGGGAGCTGTTTTTT.

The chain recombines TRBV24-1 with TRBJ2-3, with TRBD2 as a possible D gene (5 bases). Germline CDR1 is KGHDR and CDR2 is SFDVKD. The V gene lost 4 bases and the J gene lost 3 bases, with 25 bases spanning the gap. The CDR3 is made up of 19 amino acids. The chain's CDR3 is CATSELVGENSGSTDTQYF. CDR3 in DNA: TGTGCCACCAGTGAACTTGTGGGAGAAAACTCGGGGAGTACAGATACGCAGTATTTT.

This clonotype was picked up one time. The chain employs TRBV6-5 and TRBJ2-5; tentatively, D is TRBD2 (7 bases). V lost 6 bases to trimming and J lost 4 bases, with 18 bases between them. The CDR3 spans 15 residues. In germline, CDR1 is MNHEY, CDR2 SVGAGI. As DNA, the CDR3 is TGTGCCAGCAGGCTCGGGGGGCTATTGGGAGAGACCCAGTACTTC. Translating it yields CASRLGGLLGETQYF.

The CDR3 is CASSAELSYNEQFF. CDR3 DNA sequence: TGTGCCAGCAGCGCGGAGCTCTCCTACAATGAGCAGTTCTTC. The chain is built from TRBV7-9 and TRBJ2-1; D gene ambiguous. CDR1 is SEHNR, CDR2 FQNEAQ, per germline (reference sequence). Trimming shortened V by 5 bases and J by 0 bases, and 8 bases separated the two germline ends. This CDR3 contains 14 residues. The full variable domain, completed using reference TRBV7-9 and TRBJ2-1, is DTGVSQNPRHKITKRGQNVTFRCDPISEHNRLYWYRQTLGQGPEFLTYFQNEAQLEKSRLLSDRFSAERPKGSFSTLEIQRTEQGDSAMYLCASSAELSYNEQFFGPGTRLTVL.

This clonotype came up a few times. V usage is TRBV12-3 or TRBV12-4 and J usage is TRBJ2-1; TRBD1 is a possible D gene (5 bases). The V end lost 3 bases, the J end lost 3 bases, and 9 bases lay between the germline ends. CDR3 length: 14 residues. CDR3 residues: CASSFRASYNEQFF. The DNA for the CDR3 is TGTGCCAGCAGTTTCAGGGCTAGCTACAATGAGCAGTTCTTC.

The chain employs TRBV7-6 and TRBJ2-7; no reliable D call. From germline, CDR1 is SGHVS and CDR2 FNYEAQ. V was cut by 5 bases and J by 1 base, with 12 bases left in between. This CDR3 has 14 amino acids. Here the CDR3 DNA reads TGTGCCAGCAGCCCGGAACCACAGTCCTACGAGCAGTACTTC. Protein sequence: CASSPEPQSYEQYF.

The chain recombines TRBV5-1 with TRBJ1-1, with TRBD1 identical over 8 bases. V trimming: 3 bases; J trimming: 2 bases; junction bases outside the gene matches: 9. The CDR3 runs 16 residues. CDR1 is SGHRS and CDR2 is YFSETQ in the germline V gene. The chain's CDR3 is CASSYTTGVLNTEAFF. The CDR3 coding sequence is TGCGCCAGCAGCTATACGACAGGGGTCTTAAACACTGAAGCTTTCTTT.

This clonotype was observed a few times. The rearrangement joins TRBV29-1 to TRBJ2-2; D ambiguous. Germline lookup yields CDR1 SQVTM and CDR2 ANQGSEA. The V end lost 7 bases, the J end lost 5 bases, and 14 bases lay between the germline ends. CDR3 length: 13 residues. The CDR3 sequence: CSATEVWTGELFF. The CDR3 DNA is TGCAGCGCCACAGAAGTGTGGACCGGGGAGCTGTTTTTT.

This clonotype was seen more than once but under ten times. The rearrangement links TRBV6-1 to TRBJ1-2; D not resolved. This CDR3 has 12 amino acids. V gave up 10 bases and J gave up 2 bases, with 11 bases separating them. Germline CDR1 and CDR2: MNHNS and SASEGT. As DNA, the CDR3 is TGTGCCATCCGCCGAGGGAACTATGGCTACACCTTC. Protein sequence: CAIRRGNYGYTF.

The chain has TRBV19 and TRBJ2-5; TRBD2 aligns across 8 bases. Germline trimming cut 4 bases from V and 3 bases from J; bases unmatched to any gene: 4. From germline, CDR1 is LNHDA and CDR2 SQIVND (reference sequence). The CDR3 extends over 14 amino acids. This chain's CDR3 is CASSSGRSKETQYF. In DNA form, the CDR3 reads TGTGCCAGTAGTAGCGGGAGGTCAAAAGAGACCCAGTACTTC.

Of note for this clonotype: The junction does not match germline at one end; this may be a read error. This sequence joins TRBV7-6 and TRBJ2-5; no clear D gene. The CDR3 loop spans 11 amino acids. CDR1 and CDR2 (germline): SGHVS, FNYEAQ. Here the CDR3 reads CASSLRETQCF. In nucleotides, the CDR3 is TGTGCCAGCAGCTTACGAGAGACCCAGTGCTTC.

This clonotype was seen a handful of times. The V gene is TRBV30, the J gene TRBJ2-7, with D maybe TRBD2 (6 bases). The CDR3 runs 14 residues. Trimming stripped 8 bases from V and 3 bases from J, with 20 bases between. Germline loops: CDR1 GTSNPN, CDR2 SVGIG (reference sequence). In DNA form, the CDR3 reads TGTGCCGGAGGTGGTGGTGGAGGGTTCTACGAGCAGTACTTC. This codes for CAGGGGGGFYEQYF.

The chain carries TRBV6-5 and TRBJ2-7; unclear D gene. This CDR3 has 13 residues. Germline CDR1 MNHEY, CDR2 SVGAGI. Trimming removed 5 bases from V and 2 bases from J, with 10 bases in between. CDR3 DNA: TGTGCCAGCAGTGACACCTGGCCCTACGAGCAGTACTTC. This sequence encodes CASSDTWPYEQYF.

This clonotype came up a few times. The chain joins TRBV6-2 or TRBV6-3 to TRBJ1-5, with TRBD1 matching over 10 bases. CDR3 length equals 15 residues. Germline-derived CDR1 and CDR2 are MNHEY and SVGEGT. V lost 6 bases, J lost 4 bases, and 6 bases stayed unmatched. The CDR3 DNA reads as TGTGCCAGCAGCCGAGGGACAGGGGTAAATCAGCCCCAGCATTTT. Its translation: CASSRGTGVNQPQHF.

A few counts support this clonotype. The CDR3 sequence is CASSPTGNKAFF. CDR3 sequence (DNA): TGTGCCAGCAGTCCTACAGGGAACAAGGCTTTCTTT. The chain recombines TRBV6-6 with TRBJ1-1; D perhaps matches TRBD1 (6 bases). The V gene lost 5 bases and the J gene lost 11 bases, with 15 bases spanning the gap. This CDR3 comprises 12 residues. Germline CDR1 reads MNHNY; CDR2 reads SVGAGI (reference sequence).